A single sample is the source of the 32 T cell receptor beta chains below, sequenced in a study of shared clonotypes between healthy human individuals (TCRdb year 2020). Libraries were built with the immunoSEQ multiplex PCR assay. In its TCRdb copy, this immuneACCESS table keeps in-frame sequences only and misses some clones. Where compared with another copy, unresolved V genes explain less than half of these, and the others have no known cause. Counted in this sample were 2 million to 2.5 million clones; 85% to 95% of them appeared once. In total, the top ten clones hold 0.13% of the sample. The sequencing input was naive CD4+ T cells sorted from blood. The cell subset or site label corresponds to: CD45RA+ positively selected. These TCRs come from a man aged 18 to 35 in good health.

CDR3 sequence: CASSDWEGGGYTF. The CDR3 DNA reads TGTGCCAGCAGTGACTGGGAAGGCGGCGGCTACACCTTC. The chain couples TRBV6-4 to TRBJ1-2; D uncertain. The CDR3 extends over 13 amino acids. V was clipped by 1 base and J by 8 bases, with 11 bases between them. Germline CDR1 is MRHNA and CDR2 is SNTAGT.

The J gene is TRBJ1-2, the V gene TRBV28; D remains ambiguous. Germline values: CDR1 MDHEN, CDR2 SYDVKM. The CDR3 contains 13 residues. V lost 5 bases to trimming and J lost 4 bases, with 11 bases between them. The CDR3 spells CASSPLLIYGYTF. The CDR3 nucleotides read TGTGCCAGCAGTCCATTACTGATCTATGGCTACACCTTC.

The V and J genes are TRBV28 and TRBJ1-5, with D maybe TRBD1 (5 bases). The V end lost 4 bases, the J end lost 6 bases, and 16 bases lay between the germline ends. The CDR3 length is 15 residues. CDR1 is MDHEN, CDR2 SYDVKM, per germline. The CDR3 reads CASSSPTQGRQPQHF. CDR3 sequence (DNA): TGTGCCAGCAGTTCCCCGACCCAGGGTCGTCAGCCCCAGCATTTT.

The V call is TRBV9, the J call TRBJ2-3; D is uncertain. Between the trimmed V and J ends, which lost 1 base and 7 bases, there was a span of 13 bases. Germline V gene lookup returns CDR1 SGDLS and CDR2 YYNGEE. The CDR3 loop spans 14 amino acids. The CDR3 region is CASSVQVSSNTQYF. In nucleotides, the CDR3 is TGTGCCAGCAGCGTACAAGTCTCGAGTAATACGCAGTATTTT.

The chain links TRBV2 to TRBJ1-1; D is perhaps TRBD1 (5 bases). CDR1 SNHLY and CDR2 FYNNEI come from the germline V gene. Trimming cost V 5 bases and J 8 bases, with 12 bases left between them. This CDR3 is 12 amino acids long. The CDR3 is CASSTSGREAFF. Here the CDR3 DNA reads TGTGCCAGCAGTACATCGGGACGGGAAGCTTTCTTT.

The chain recombines TRBV9 with TRBJ2-7; TRBD1 aligns across 7 bases. CDR1 is SGDLS, CDR2 YYNGEE, per germline. This CDR3 contains 15 residues. The ends lost 0 bases at V and 4 bases at J; junction bases unmatched: 7. The CDR3 region has the DNA TGTGCCAGCAGCGTAGGGCCGGGGACAGCTTACGAGCAGTACTTC. This codes for CASSVGPGTAYEQYF.

The chain links TRBV27 to TRBJ1-5; 9 bases line up with TRBD1. CDR1 and CDR2 (germline): MNHEY, SMNVEV (reference sequence). J was trimmed by 9 bases and V by 4 bases; bases with no gene match: 7. The CDR3 has 14 amino acids. CDR3 sequence reads: CASSSGQGQLPQHF. The CDR3 DNA reads TGTGCCAGCAGTTCAGGACAGGGGCAGCTGCCCCAGCATTTT.

CDR3 loop: CAWSVQSGLVTDTQYF. The CDR3 bases are TGTGCCTGGAGTGTACAGAGTGGACTGGTCACAGATACGCAGTATTTT. This chain joins TRBV30 and TRBJ2-3; D might be TRBD2 (5 bases). V was trimmed by 0 bases and J by 2 bases, leaving 15 bases between them. Germline CDR1 and CDR2: GTSNPN and SVGIG (reference sequence). The CDR3 consists of 16 residues.

J is TRBJ2-5 and V is TRBV10-1; TRBD2 might be the D (5 bases). This CDR3 has 13 residues. V lost 4 bases, J lost 6 bases, and 12 bases lay in between. CDR1 and CDR2 (germline): WNHNN, SYGVQD (reference sequence). The DNA of the CDR3 is TGCGCCAGCAGTGCGGGAATCGGGCAGACCCAGTACTTC. It translates to CASSAGIGQTQYF.

The V and J genes are TRBV6-6 and TRBJ1-1; a possible D gene is TRBD1 (5 bases). V gave up 6 bases and J gave up 0 bases, with 11 bases separating them. Looked up from germline, CDR1 is MNHNY and CDR2 is SVGAGI (reference sequence). The CDR3 contains 14 residues. CDR3 sequence (DNA): TGTGCCAGCAGCCTCGGGGGGATGAACACTGAAGCTTTCTTT. As protein: CASSLGGMNTEAFF.

This sequence joins TRBV7-2 and TRBJ2-2; D is undetermined. The CDR3 covers 13 residues. V was clipped by 3 bases and J by 1 base, with 3 bases between them. Germline CDR1 SGHTA, CDR2 FQGNSA. The CDR3 is CASSFKNTGELFF. The DNA of the CDR3 is TGTGCCAGCAGCTTTAAGAACACCGGGGAGCTGTTTTTT.

The chain couples TRBV19 to TRBJ1-1; D unclear. The germline V gene encodes CDR1 LNHDA and CDR2 SQIVND (reference sequence). This CDR3 contains 12 residues. V was pared by 8 bases and J by 5 bases, with 12 bases between. CDR3 amino acids: CASAGGVTEAFF. CDR3 DNA: TGTGCCAGTGCGGGTGGGGTAACTGAAGCTTTCTTT.

The chain has TRBV10-3 and TRBJ2-5; unclear D gene. Per the germline V gene, CDR1 is ENHRY and CDR2 is SYGVKD. This CDR3 contains 13 residues. Deletions cut 2 bases from V and 2 bases from J, with 6 bases between. CDR3 in DNA: TGTGCCATCAGTGAGGCGTATCAAGAGACCCAGTACTTC. Protein sequence: CAISEAYQETQYF.

As regards this clone: One junction end disagrees with the germline gene, perhaps due to a read error. The V gene is TRBV20-1, the J gene TRBJ1-1; D uncertain. CDR3 length equals 11 residues. Germline CDR1 reads DFQATT; CDR2 reads SNEGSKA (reference sequence). CDR3 in amino acids: CSARDPPRAVF. CDR3 coding DNA: TGCAGTGCTAGAGATCCACCTCGGGCTGTCTTT.

V and J are TRBV28 and TRBJ1-3; no clear D. The V gene lost 6 bases and the J gene lost 5 bases, with 8 bases spanning the gap. CDR1 is MDHEN, CDR2 SYDVKM, per germline. This CDR3 has 12 residues. The CDR3 sequence is CASSSSRNTIYF. CDR3 DNA: TGTGCCAGCAGCTCCTCGAGAAACACCATATATTTT.

A remark on this clone: Its ends do not fully match the called genes, so a read error is possible. The chain recombines TRBV30 with TRBJ1-3, with D maybe TRBD1 (5 bases). This CDR3 is 14 amino acids long. Germline V gives CDR1 GTSNPN, CDR2 SVGIG (reference sequence). The CDR3 region has the DNA TGTGCCTGGAGTGTAGGGGACTCTGGAGACACCATATATTTT. It specifies CAWSVGDSGDTIYF.

The chain carries TRBV5-4 and TRBJ2-2, with 7 positions matching TRBD1. CDR3 length: 14 residues. Germline CDR1 SGHNT, CDR2 YYREEE (reference sequence). Trimming cost V 4 bases and J 6 bases; bases outside gene matches: 6. CDR3 sequence reads: CASSPGTVPGELFF. Here the CDR3 DNA reads TGTGCCAGCAGCCCCGGGACAGTCCCCGGGGAGCTGTTTTTT.

This clone was detected only once. The chain joins TRBV2 to TRBJ1-6; D is unclear. The CDR3 covers 15 residues. Trimming pared 4 bases from V and 7 bases from J, leaving 14 bases between. Germline CDR1 reads SNHLY; CDR2 reads FYNNEI. CDR3 nucleotides: TGTGCCAGCAGTGTGTCCCAGATAACGAATTCACCCCTCCACTTT. It translates to CASSVSQITNSPLHF.

The chain joins TRBV19 to TRBJ1-2; D is unresolved. V lost 4 bases to trimming and J lost 0 bases, with 9 bases between them. This CDR3 contains 14 residues. Looked up from germline, CDR1 is LNHDA and CDR2 is SQIVND (reference sequence). This chain's CDR3 is CASSRRETNYGYTF. CDR3 bases: TGTGCCAGTAGTAGAAGGGAGACTAACTATGGCTACACCTTC. The full variable domain, its missing parts supplied by reference TRBV19 and TRBJ1-2, is DGGITQSPKYLFRKEGQNVTLSCEQNLNHDAMYWYRQDPGQGLRLIYYSQIVNDFQKGDIAEGYSVSREKKESFPLTVTSAQKNPTAFYLCASSRRETNYGYTFGSGTRLTVV.

The gene calls are TRBV5-4 and TRBJ2-6; D unresolved. Germline assignment: CDR1 SGHNT and CDR2 YYREEE (reference sequence). This CDR3 is 17 amino acids long. Trimming removed 0 bases from V and 2 bases from J, with 12 bases in between. CDR3 coding DNA: TGTGCCAGCAGCTTGGTGGCTCGCGGTCCTGGGGCCAACGTCCTGACTTTC. Translated: CASSLVARGPGANVLTF.

The count of this clone is one. In DNA, the CDR3 is TGCAGTGCTGACGACCGGCTTGAGCAGTACTTC. Amino acids: CSADDRLEQYF. V and J are TRBV20-1 and TRBJ2-7; D unresolved. V lost 5 bases and J lost 7, with 12 bases in between. This CDR3 contains 11 residues. Looked up from germline, CDR1 is DFQATT and CDR2 is SNEGSKA (reference sequence).

To note about this clone: The same CDR3 can be traced to other DNA sequences in this sample. The chain is built from TRBV5-1 and TRBJ2-5; D call uncertain. CDR3 length: 12 residues. V lost 1 base to trimming and J lost 5 bases, with 6 bases between them. Germline values: CDR1 SGHRS, CDR2 YFSETQ. The CDR3 loop is CASSLKEETQYF. In DNA form, the CDR3 reads TGCGCCAGCAGCTTGAAGGAGGAGACCCAGTACTTC.

The chain links TRBV5-1 to TRBJ1-2, with TRBD1 matching 7 bases. In germline, CDR1 is SGHRS, CDR2 YFSETQ. V shed 4 bases and J 6 bases; nucleotides not matched to a gene: 9. The CDR3 loop spans 14 amino acids. In nucleotides, the CDR3 is TGCGCCAGCAGCCTACAGGGGTTTTTCGATGGCTACACCTTC. It codes for CASSLQGFFDGYTF.

This chain joins TRBV30 and TRBJ1-2, with 8 nucleotides matching TRBD1. CDR3 length: 13 residues. The J segment lost 1 base and the V segment lost 3 bases, leaving 1 base of the junction unmatched. Germline-derived CDR1 and CDR2 are GTSNPN and SVGIG (reference sequence). The chain's CDR3 is CAWRGQDNYGYTF. The CDR3 nucleotides read TGTGCCTGGAGGGGACAGGATAACTATGGCTACACCTTC. Filled out from reference TRBV30 and TRBJ1-2, the complete variable domain reads SQTIHQWPATLVQPVGSPLSLECTVEGTSNPNLYWYRQAAGRGLQLLFYSVGIGQISSEVPQNLSASRPQDRQFILSSKKLLLSDSGFYLCAWRGQDNYGYTFGSGTRLTVV.

The count of this clone is one. This sequence joins TRBV30 and TRBJ1-2; D remains unclear. This CDR3 has 13 amino acids. Germline V CDR1 and CDR2: GTSNPN, SVGIG (reference sequence). Trimming took off 2 bases at V and 4 bases at J, with 11 bases between the two ends. The CDR3 is CAWSTNPAYGYTF. CDR3 coding DNA: TGTGCCTGGAGTACAAACCCGGCCTATGGCTACACCTTC.

The V and J genes are TRBV11-2 and TRBJ1-5; D is possibly TRBD1 (5 bases). CDR1 is SGHAT, CDR2 FQNNGV, per germline. V shed 4 bases and J shed 0 bases, with 13 bases lying between them. The CDR3 sequence is 16 residues long. Here the CDR3 DNA reads TGTGCCAGCAGCTCCGGGACGAAAGATAGCAATCAGCCCCAGCATTTT. Its protein product is CASSSGTKDSNQPQHF. The variable domain in full, with the rest retrieved from reference TRBV11-2 and TRBJ1-5, is EAGVAQSPRYKIIEKRQSVAFWCNPISGHATLYWYQQILGQGPKLLIQFQNNGVVDDSQLPKDRFSAERLKGVDSTLKIQPAKLEDSAVYLCASSSGTKDSNQPQHFGDGTRLSIL.

The chain joins TRBV2 to TRBJ2-3, with a possible D match to TRBD1 (8 bases). Trimming removed 6 bases from V and 7 bases from J, with 20 bases in between. The CDR3 runs 15 residues. Germline CDR1 SNHLY, CDR2 FYNNEI. CDR3 in amino acids: CASSATGGALHTQYF. In DNA, the CDR3 is TGTGCCAGCAGCGCAACAGGGGGGGCCCTTCATACGCAGTATTTT.

The V gene is TRBV18, the J gene TRBJ1-1, with D maybe TRBD1 (5 bases). The CDR3 spans 12 residues. V lost 5 bases and J lost 7, with 11 bases in between. The V gene's germline CDR1 is KGHSH and CDR2 LQKENI. CDR3 loop: CASSAGEVEAFF. CDR3 sequence (DNA): TGTGCCAGCTCAGCGGGGGAGGTTGAAGCTTTCTTT.

A remark on this clone: The identical CDR3 is also encoded by other nucleotide sequences in the sample. The J gene is TRBJ2-1, the V gene TRBV5-1; D unresolved. The CDR3 runs 11 residues. Trimming pared 2 bases from V and 5 bases from J, leaving 2 bases between. Germline loops: CDR1 SGHRS, CDR2 YFSETQ. The CDR3 here is CASSLDNEQFF. In DNA form, the CDR3 reads TGCGCCAGCAGCTTAGACAATGAGCAGTTCTTC.

The V gene is TRBV19, the J gene TRBJ1-5, with D perhaps matching TRBD1 (5 bases). V lost 5 bases to trimming and J lost 7 bases, with 12 bases between them. The CDR3 runs to 13 residues. From germline, CDR1 is LNHDA and CDR2 SQIVND (reference sequence). The CDR3 region is CASSGTQGQPQHF. The CDR3 DNA sequence: TGTGCCAGTAGTGGGACCCAGGGCCAGCCCCAGCATTTT.

This sequence joins TRBV9 and TRBJ1-3; D gene ambiguous. V was pared by 1 base and J by 0 bases, with 8 bases between. Per germline, CDR1 SGDLS and CDR2 YYNGEE. This CDR3 is 15 amino acids long. As DNA, the CDR3 is TGTGCCAGCAGCGTAAAATGGGGCTCTGGAAACACCATATATTTT. Translating it yields CASSVKWGSGNTIYF.

V is TRBV9 and J is TRBJ1-6; D is unclear. There are 14 residues in the CDR3. Per the germline V gene, CDR1 is SGDLS and CDR2 is YYNGEE. Trimming cost V 3 bases and J 6 bases, with 10 bases left between them. CDR3 sequence (DNA): TGTGCCAGCAGCGCAACACATAGTAATTCACCCCTCCACTTT. Protein product: CASSATHSNSPLHF.